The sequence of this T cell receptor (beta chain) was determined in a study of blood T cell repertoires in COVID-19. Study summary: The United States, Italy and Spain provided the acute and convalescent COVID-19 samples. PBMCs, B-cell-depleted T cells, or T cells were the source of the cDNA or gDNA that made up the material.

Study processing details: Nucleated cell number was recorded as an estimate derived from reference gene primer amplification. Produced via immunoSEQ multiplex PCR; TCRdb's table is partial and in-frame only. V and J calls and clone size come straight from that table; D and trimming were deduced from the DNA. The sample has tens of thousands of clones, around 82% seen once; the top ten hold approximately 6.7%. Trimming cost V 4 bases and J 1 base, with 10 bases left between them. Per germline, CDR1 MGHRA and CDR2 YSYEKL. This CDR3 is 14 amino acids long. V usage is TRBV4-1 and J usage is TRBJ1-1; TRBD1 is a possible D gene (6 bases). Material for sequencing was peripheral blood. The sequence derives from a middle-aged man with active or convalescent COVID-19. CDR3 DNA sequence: TGCGCCAGCAGCCGTCAGGGGTGGAACACTGAAGCTTTCTTT. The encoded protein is CASSRQGWNTEAFF.